The text below deals with one T cell receptor beta chain. This specimen belongs to a study of cytomegalovirus exposure and HLA in healthy donors. The PCR used 60 Vbeta and 13 Jbeta primers. Data came from immunoSEQ multiplex PCR; TCRdb stores just in-frame clones and leaves some out. The sample contains under 150,000 clones, 79% of which appear only once. The sequence was collected from a man aged 25-45 years in good health and CMV-seropositive. The sample consisted of PBMCs.

In DNA form, the CDR3 reads TGTGCCAGCAGGGCGACTAGCGGGGAATCCTACAATGAGCAGTTCTTC. It codes for CASRATSGESYNEQFF. The chain has TRBV2 and TRBJ2-1; TRBD2 agrees at 11 bases. The junction had 5 bases not matched to a gene; V was cut back by 6 bases and J by 1 base. Germline V gene data show CDR1 as SNHLY and CDR2 as FYNNEI. CDR3 length equals 16 residues.